Below are 28 T cell receptor beta chains sequenced from a single sample in a study of blood T cell repertoires in COVID-19. Assay: immunoSEQ multiplex PCR; the TCRdb copy retains only in-frame clones and omits some. The sample holds over 150,000 clones, approximately 88% seen once. Sequencing input: PBMCs or T cells enriched from blood (not recorded which). All receptors derive from a woman aged 18-29 years who had recovered from COVID-19.

The rearrangement links TRBV5-5 to TRBJ1-4; 8 bases are shared with TRBD1. Per the germline V gene, CDR1 is SGHKS and CDR2 is YYEKEE (reference sequence). This CDR3 is built from 14 residues. Trimming took 4 bases from V and 3 from J; bases not matched to a gene: 2. In nucleotides, the CDR3 is TGTGCCAGCAGCCAGGGACAGGCTAATGAAAAACTGTTTTTT. It translates to CASSQGQANEKLFF. Filled out from reference TRBV5-5 and TRBJ1-4, the complete variable domain reads DAGVTQSPTHLIKTRGQQVTLRCSPISGHKSVSWYQQVLGQGPQFIFQYYEKEERGRGNFPDRFSARQFPNYSSELNVNALLLGDSALYLCASSQGQANEKLFFGSGTQLSVL.

This chain connects TRBV28 to TRBJ2-2; 8 positions match TRBD2. The CDR3 covers 14 residues. CDR1 MDHEN and CDR2 SYDVKM come from the germline V gene. Trimming removed 6 bases from V and 5 bases from J; junction bases left unmatched: 5. CDR3 sequence reads: CASRPAGETGELFF. The DNA of the CDR3 is TGTGCCAGCAGACCAGCGGGAGAAACCGGGGAGCTGTTTTTT. Combining the CDR3 with reference TRBV28 and TRBJ2-2 gives the whole variable domain DVKVTQSSRYLVKRTGEKVFLECVQDMDHENMFWYRQDPGLGLRLIYFSYDVKMKEKGDIPEGYSVSREKKERFSLILESASTNQTSMYLCASRPAGETGELFFGEGSRLTVL.

This sequence joins TRBV19 and TRBJ1-1, with D unclear. From germline, CDR1 is LNHDA and CDR2 SQIVND (reference sequence). CDR3 length equals 13 residues. V was cut by 5 bases and J by 1 base, with 8 bases left in between. Here the CDR3 DNA reads TGTGCCAGTAGTTTGCGGGGGAACACTGAAGCTTTCTTT. Translation gives CASSLRGNTEAFF. The variable domain in full, with the rest retrieved from reference TRBV19 and TRBJ1-1, is DGGITQSPKYLFRKEGQNVTLSCEQNLNHDAMYWYRQDPGQGLRLIYYSQIVNDFQKGDIAEGYSVSREKKESFPLTVTSAQKNPTAFYLCASSLRGNTEAFFGQGTRLTVV.

The rearrangement links TRBV7-2 to TRBJ2-7, with D perhaps matching TRBD2 (5 bases). From germline, CDR1 is SGHTA and CDR2 FQGNSA. The CDR3 has 12 amino acids. Trimming cost V 5 bases and J 4 bases, with 9 bases left between them. For the CDR3, the DNA is TGTGCCAGCAGCCCCCGAGGGTACGAGCAGTACTTC. Translating gives CASSPRGYEQYF.

CDR3 sequence reads: CATSAVGTSTDTQYF. CDR3 coding DNA: TGTGCCACCAGTGCGGTAGGGACAAGCACAGATACGCAGTATTTT. The chain links TRBV24-1 to TRBJ2-3; TRBD1 is a possible D gene (6 bases). Trimming stripped 5 bases from V and 0 bases from J, with 11 bases between. CDR1 and CDR2 (germline): KGHDR, SFDVKD. The CDR3 spans 15 residues.

This rearrangement joins TRBV19 to TRBJ2-1, with 10 bases matching TRBD2. CDR1 is LNHDA and CDR2 is SQIVND in the germline V gene (reference sequence). This CDR3 is 19 amino acids long. The trim removed 9 bases at V and 0 bases at J, leaving 17 bases unmatched. CDR3 loop: CARRYSGGPPSSSYNEQFF. The DNA for the CDR3 is TGTGCCAGAAGATATAGCGGGGGGCCGCCCTCAAGCTCCTACAATGAGCAGTTCTTC.

This chain uses TRBV4-1 with TRBJ2-2; perhaps TRBD2 as D (5 bases). The CDR3 length is 17 residues. V was shortened by 1 base and J by 3 bases, with 15 bases between the two germline ends. From germline, CDR1 is MGHRA and CDR2 YSYEKL. For the CDR3, the DNA is TGCGCCAGCAGCCAAGGTTCTAGCCTCCGGGACACCGGGGAGCTGTTTTTT. Amino acids: CASSQGSSLRDTGELFF.

This chain connects TRBV11-2 to TRBJ2-1; 9 nucleotides line up with TRBD1. V lost 6 bases, J lost 3 bases, and 3 bases stayed unmatched. Looked up from germline, CDR1 is SGHAT and CDR2 is FQNNGV. This CDR3 spans 14 amino acids. The CDR3 region is CASSRTGVYNEQFF. The CDR3 DNA is TGTGCCAGCAGTAGGACAGGGGTCTACAATGAGCAGTTCTTC.

Written as DNA, the CDR3 is TGTGCCAGCAGCTCCGGGACAGGGGCCTACGAGCAGTACTTC. This gives the protein CASSSGTGAYEQYF. The chain couples TRBV11-2 to TRBJ2-7, with 10 bases fitting TRBD1. After removal of 4 bases from V and 2 bases from J, the junction contained 2 bases not matched to a gene. CDR3 length equals 14 residues. Germline V CDR1 and CDR2: SGHAT, FQNNGV.

J is TRBJ1-1 and V is TRBV4-1, with a possible D match to TRBD1 (5 bases). Germline lookup yields CDR1 MGHRA and CDR2 YSYEKL. V gave up 5 bases and J gave up 4 bases, with 14 bases separating them. The CDR3 is 14 residues long. The CDR3 loop is CASSFTGQGTEAFF. Written as DNA, the CDR3 is TGCGCCAGCAGCTTTACGGGCCAGGGCACTGAAGCTTTCTTT.

This clone was observed a handful of times. The gene calls are TRBV7-6 and TRBJ1-1; D is undetermined. The V gene lost 7 bases and the J gene lost 4 bases, with 13 bases spanning the gap. The CDR3 runs 13 residues. Per the germline V gene, CDR1 is SGHVS and CDR2 is FNYEAQ. CDR3 DNA sequence: TGTGCCAGCACCCGGGGAGGGAGCACTGAAGCTTTCTTT. It is translated as CASTRGGSTEAFF.

This clone has more than one count but fewer than ten. The chain couples TRBV30 to TRBJ1-1; no reliable D call. Between the trimmed V and J ends, which lost 3 bases and 1 base, there was a span of 9 bases. The CDR3 totals 13 residues. The germline CDR1 and CDR2 sequences are GTSNPN and SVGIG (reference sequence). The DNA for the CDR3 is TGTGCCTGGAGCATACAGACGAACACTGAAGCTTTCTTT. Its protein is CAWSIQTNTEAFF.

The chain joins TRBV7-2 to TRBJ1-2, with a weak D call TRBD1 (6 bases). Trimming shortened V by 7 bases and J by 7 bases, and 19 bases separated the two germline ends. CDR1 is SGHTA and CDR2 is FQGNSA in the germline V gene. The CDR3 extends over 14 amino acids. CDR3 DNA sequence: TGTGCCAGCAACAAACGGGACACAGTTGGTGGCTACACCTTC. Translated: CASNKRDTVGGYTF.

The rearrangement uses TRBV18 and TRBJ1-1; D is undetermined. The germline gives CDR1 KGHSH, CDR2 LQKENI. Trimming stripped 0 bases from V and 5 bases from J, with 16 bases between. This CDR3 spans 16 amino acids. Here the CDR3 DNA reads TGTGCCAGCTCACCACCGTTTATTAGTGGGAGGACTGAAGCTTTCTTT. Its protein is CASSPPFISGRTEAFF.

Note on this clone: The identical CDR3 is also encoded by other nucleotide sequences in the sample. The chain carries TRBV27 and TRBJ2-2; TRBD2 might be the D (5 bases). The CDR3 is 13 residues long. Germline V gene sequence: CDR1 MNHEY, CDR2 SMNVEV (reference sequence). Trimming removed 2 bases at V and 4 bases at J, with 5 bases between. Written as DNA, the CDR3 is TGTGCCAGCAGTTTAGCGGGCACCGGGGAGCTGTTTTTT. It codes for CASSLAGTGELFF.

The gene calls are TRBV5-6 and TRBJ2-7; the D gene is possibly TRBD2 (6 bases). Germline CDR1 and CDR2: SGHDT and YYEEEE. V shed 4 bases and J shed 4 bases, with 21 bases lying between them. There are 16 residues in the CDR3. CDR3 coding DNA: TGTGCCAGCAGCCTCCCGGACGCTTGGGGGACTTACGAGCAGTACTTC. Protein product: CASSLPDAWGTYEQYF.

V and J are TRBV9 and TRBJ2-1, with D maybe TRBD2 (5 bases). Per the germline V gene, CDR1 is SGDLS and CDR2 is YYNGEE. CDR3 length: 18 residues. V was trimmed by 0 bases and J by 0 bases, leaving 16 bases between them. CDR3 DNA sequence: TGTGCCAGCAGCGTAGCTGGGCTAGCTGTTAGCTCCTACAATGAGCAGTTCTTC. This codes for CASSVAGLAVSSYNEQFF.

The V call is TRBV29-1, the J call TRBJ2-7; D is possibly TRBD1 (5 bases). The CDR3 is made up of 14 amino acids. Germline CDR1 is SQVTM and CDR2 is ANQGSEA. With 7 bases removed from V and 1 base from J, the gap between germline ends came to 17 bases. The CDR3 spells CSALLARDSYEQYF. In DNA, the CDR3 is TGCAGCGCCCTCTTGGCCAGGGATTCCTACGAGCAGTACTTC.

J is TRBJ1-3 and V is TRBV19; D is unresolved. V shed 3 bases and J shed 0 bases, with 6 bases lying between them. The CDR3 sequence is 14 residues long. Germline V lookup: CDR1 LNHDA, CDR2 SQIVND (reference sequence). CDR3 DNA sequence: TGTGCCAGTAGTATTCACAGCTCTGGAAACACCATATATTTT. Translation: CASSIHSSGNTIYF.

This chain links TRBV27 with TRBJ2-7; D is ambiguous. Trimming took off 6 bases at V and 5 bases at J, with 11 bases between the two ends. Germline values: CDR1 MNHEY, CDR2 SMNVEV (reference sequence). The CDR3 has 12 residues. CDR3 in DNA: TGTGCCAGCAGGGGCCCCTGGGACGAGCAGTACTTC. Amino acids: CASRGPWDEQYF.

This chain links TRBV28 with TRBJ2-4, with 7 positions matching TRBD1. V dropped 1 base and J dropped 0; count of bases not matched to a gene: 6. Germline CDR1 and CDR2: MDHEN and SYDVKM. This CDR3 has 17 amino acids. This CDR3 reads CASSLSIGGLAKNIQYF. The CDR3 DNA is TGTGCCAGCAGTTTATCTATAGGGGGCCTAGCCAAAAACATTCAGTACTTC.

This sequence joins TRBV6-2 or TRBV6-3 and TRBJ2-5; D is uncertain. Trimming stripped 2 bases from V and 0 bases from J, with 10 bases between. CDR1 and CDR2 from the germline V gene are MNHEY and SVGEGT. The CDR3 is 15 residues long. CDR3 protein: CASSYPPPYQETQYF. The DNA for the CDR3 is TGTGCCAGCAGTTACCCTCCCCCGTACCAAGAGACCCAGTACTTC.

This chain's CDR3 is CASSPGLALSYEQYF. In DNA form, the CDR3 reads TGTGCCAGCAGCCCGGGACTAGCGCTATCCTACGAGCAGTACTTC. The genes are TRBV6-5 and TRBJ2-7; 10 bases are shared with TRBD2. The V gene end was trimmed by 6 bases and the J gene end by 1 base; junction bases not matched to a gene: 6. Germline CDR1 and CDR2: MNHEY and SVGAGI. The CDR3 has 15 amino acids.

This clone was found once. The chain couples TRBV7-2 to TRBJ1-1; unclear D gene. This CDR3 spans 14 amino acids. Trimming removed 2 bases from V and 4 bases from J, with 11 bases in between. CDR1 SGHTA and CDR2 FQGNSA come from the germline V gene. The chain's CDR3 is CASSLSVPVTEAFF. In DNA, the CDR3 is TGTGCCAGCAGCTTATCCGTCCCGGTCACTGAAGCTTTCTTT.

The rearrangement links TRBV7-9 to TRBJ1-2; 7 bases are shared with TRBD1. CDR3 size: 16 residues. V trimming: 5 bases; J trimming: 3 bases; junction bases outside the gene matches: 12. CDR1 and CDR2 from the germline V gene are SEHNR and FQNEAQ (reference sequence). The DNA for the CDR3 is TGTGCCAGCAGCGCCTCACCGGGACAGCTTGACTATGGCTACACCTTC. Encoded protein: CASSASPGQLDYGYTF.

The gene calls are TRBV11-2 and TRBJ2-7; 7 bases match TRBD1. Germline V gene data show CDR1 as SGHAT and CDR2 as FQNNGV. CDR3 size: 14 residues. V trimming: 4 bases; J trimming: 5 bases; junction bases outside the gene matches: 8. CDR3 DNA: TGTGCCAGCAGCTCCGGCCGGGACAGCAACGAGCAGTACTTC. Amino acid sequence: CASSSGRDSNEQYF.

The chain uses TRBV9 and TRBJ2-3; D remains unclear. The CDR3 length is 15 residues. CDR1 is SGDLS, CDR2 YYNGEE, per germline. The germline V and J ends were trimmed by 1 base and 0 bases, with 9 bases remaining between them. The CDR3 DNA sequence: TGTGCCAGCAGCGTATTAGCCACTAGCACAGATACGCAGTATTTT. Residues: CASSVLATSTDTQYF.

This clone came up once. The chain employs TRBV2 and TRBJ2-7; D gene unclear. The CDR3 runs 11 residues. Germline V gene lookup returns CDR1 SNHLY and CDR2 FYNNEI. V dropped 4 bases and J dropped 4 bases, with 5 bases sitting between them. The CDR3 DNA reads TGTGCCAGCAGTGTCCCGTACGAGCAGTACTTC. It codes for CASSVPYEQYF.